Listed here are 32 T cell receptor beta chains from one sample, sequenced in a study of tumor-infiltrating lymphocytes in primary liver carcinoma. The investigators made TCR beta cDNA from about 500 ng total RNA, using a constant-region primer. What produced the TCR beta libraries was three nested multiplex PCR rounds using slightly modified ARM-PCR. It was with TRBV1-TRBV30 forward primers and a C-beta reverse primer that the first two PCR rounds were run, at about 9 cycles each. TCRdb fed the multiplex PCR reads into MiXCR, producing one record per CDR3 protein. Of about 180,000 distinct CDR3 sequences listed, about 60% are singletons. Blood RNA originated from unsorted whole blood, with germline DNA additionally extracted. The sample consisted of peripheral blood. The receptors here all came from a man aged 35 to 55 with primary liver carcinoma and hepatitis B virus infection.

For this clonotype: A single base separates this from a much larger clone, so it may be a read error. The chain links TRBV11-1 to TRBJ2-5; D ambiguous. The CDR3 is made up of 15 amino acids. V was pared by 4 bases and J by 5 bases, with 17 bases between. Per germline, CDR1 SGHAT and CDR2 FQDESV (reference sequence). Here the CDR3 reads CASSSSRSSQETQYF. The CDR3 DNA follows: TGTGCCAGCAGCTCCTCCAGGTCCTCTCAGGAGACCCAGTACTTC.

The chain uses TRBV6-2 or TRBV6-3 and TRBJ2-2; no clear D. Trimming removed 6 bases at V and 1 base at J, with 15 bases between. The germline CDR1 and CDR2 sequences are MNHEY and SVGEGT. This CDR3 is 16 amino acids long. In nucleotides, the CDR3 is TGTGCCAGCAGCTACCCTCGGGCCAGGAACACCGGGGAGCTGTTTTTT. Residues: CASSYPRARNTGELFF.

Of note for this clonotype: At one of its ends the junction is not consistent with the germline gene, which may arise from a read error. The rearrangement uses TRBV12-3 or TRBV12-4 and TRBJ2-7, with 11 bases aligning to TRBD2. This CDR3 region has 15 residues. CDR3 sequence: CVSSLSGRALYEQYF. The DNA of the CDR3 is TGTGTCAGCAGTCTTAGCGGGAGGGCCCTCTACGAGCAGTACTTC.

The chain uses TRBV28 and TRBJ1-2, with 9 bases that match TRBD1. V lost 8 bases, J lost 4 bases, and 5 bases stayed unmatched. CDR3 size: 13 residues. Germline-derived CDR1 and CDR2 are MDHEN and SYDVKM. CDR3 sequence reads: CASLGQGSYGYTF. The DNA for the CDR3 is TGTGCCAGCCTAGGACAGGGGAGCTATGGCTACACCTTC.

The genes are TRBV10-3 and TRBJ2-3, with D perhaps matching TRBD2 (7 bases). The CDR3 has 20 residues. Germline lookup yields CDR1 ENHRY and CDR2 SYGVKD. Trimming shortened V by 7 bases and J by 1 base, and 30 bases separated the two germline ends. CDR3 DNA sequence: TGTGCCATCACTCCAGGACTAGGCGGGACATCCTCCGGGGGCACAGATACGCAGTATTTT. Protein sequence: CAITPGLGGTSSGGTDTQYF.

The rearrangement joins TRBV6-2 or TRBV6-3 to TRBJ2-7; 7 bases are shared with TRBD2. With V trimmed by 3 bases and J by 7 bases, 6 bases remained unmatched. The CDR3 consists of 13 residues. Germline V gives CDR1 MNHEY, CDR2 SVGEGT. CDR3 coding DNA: TGTGCCAGCAGTTATGGCCTGGGGGGGGAGCAGTACTTC. Its translation: CASSYGLGGEQYF.

About this clonotype itself: Compared with germline, one end of the junction differs, possibly owing to a read error. This chain joins TRBV4-1 and TRBJ2-1; either TRBD1 or TRBD2 may supply D (5 bases each). CDR3 length equals 14 residues. Germline V gene data show CDR1 as MGHRA and CDR2 as YSYEKL. The CDR3 sequence is CASRQGQGESEQFF. CDR3 nucleotide sequence: TGCGCCAGCAGGCAAGGGCAGGGAGAAAGTGAGCAGTTCTTC.

Comments on this clonotype: Being one base from a much bigger clone, this may be a read error. The chain combines TRBV12-3 or TRBV12-4 with TRBJ2-3, with D maybe TRBD2 (6 bases). CDR3 length: 15 amino acids. In DNA form, the CDR3 reads TGTGCCAGCAGTTTAGATCTGCGGGGTTGGGATACGCTGTATTTT. Translating it yields CASSLDLRGWDTLYF.

A note on this clonotype: A read error may produce the germline difference seen at one junction end. The chain recombines TRBV6-5 with TRBJ2-7; D is perhaps TRBD2 (5 bases). Germline CDR1 and CDR2: MNHEY and SVGAGI. The CDR3 length is 15 residues. The CDR3 reads CASTARVLGSYERYF. The CDR3 DNA sequence: TGTGCCAGCACCGCACGAGTACTAGGATCCTACGAGCGGTACTTC.

Remarks on this clonotype: One end of the junction fails to match germline, which may point to a read error. V is TRBV6-5 and J is TRBJ1-3; D possibly corresponds to TRBD1 (5 bases). From germline, CDR1 is MNHEY and CDR2 SVGAGI. CDR3 length: 18 residues. The DNA for the CDR3 is TGTGCCAGCAGTTACTCGAGGGACGGCAACCACCTTGGAAACACCACATATTTT. This sequence encodes CASSYSRDGNHLGNTTYF.

In the case of this clonotype: Possible read error: a much larger clone is one base away. This chain connects TRBV11-2 to TRBJ1-1; 9 nucleotides align to TRBD1. From germline, CDR1 is SGHAT and CDR2 FQNNGV. The CDR3 is made up of 15 amino acids. With V trimmed by 2 bases and J by 6 bases, 7 bases remained unmatched. The CDR3 sequence is CASSLNRGQGAEAFF. The CDR3 nucleotides are TGTGCCAGCAGCTTAAACAGGGGGCAAGGGGCTGAAGCTTTCTTT.

V and J are TRBV4-1 and TRBJ1-1, with D maybe TRBD1 (6 bases). Germline CDR1 reads MGHRA; CDR2 reads YSYEKL. V was shortened by 2 bases and J by 6 bases, with 22 bases between the two germline ends. The CDR3 is 17 amino acids. In DNA, the CDR3 is TGCGCCAGCAGCCAATCGGGGGGCCGGCCAGGCGGCCCTGAAGCTTTCTTT. Its translation: CASSQSGGRPGGPEAFF.

This clonotype was detected a few times. The chain joins TRBV4-2 to TRBJ2-1, with D possibly being TRBD2 (7 bases). Trimming pared 3 bases from V and 8 bases from J, leaving 17 bases between. The germline CDR1 and CDR2 sequences are LGHNA and YNFKEQ. The CDR3 contains 15 residues. Here the CDR3 DNA reads TGTGCCAGCAGCCAGGGGGGGCCAGGGCACCATGAGCAGTTCTTC. Translation gives CASSQGGPGHHEQFF.

At least ten counts were recorded for this clonotype. The CDR3 DNA reads TGTGCCAGCAGCTTGGGACTATCGTTCGACACCGGGGAGCTGTTTTTT. Encoded protein: CASSLGLSFDTGELFF. The rearrangement links TRBV11-1 to TRBJ2-2; TRBD2 aligns across 7 bases. The CDR3 runs to 16 residues. V shed 3 bases and J 3 bases; nucleotides not matched to a gene: 7. In germline, CDR1 is SGHAT, CDR2 FQDESV (reference sequence).

Of note for this clonotype: It may be a read error: a sequence one base away is much more abundant. The chain recombines TRBV11-2 with TRBJ2-7, with TRBD1 identical over 7 bases. V lost 4 bases, J lost 6 bases, and 3 bases stayed unmatched. The CDR3 contains 12 residues. CDR1 SGHAT and CDR2 FQNNGV come from the germline V gene. The CDR3, as DNA: TGTGCCAGCAGCTCGACAGGGATCGAGCAGTACTTC. It translates to CASSSTGIEQYF. Drawing the rest from reference TRBV11-2 and TRBJ2-7, the complete variable domain is EAGVAQSPRYKIIEKRQSVAFWCNPISGHATLYWYQQILGQGPKLLIQFQNNGVVDDSQLPKDRFSAERLKGVDSTLKIQPAKLEDSAVYLCASSSTGIEQYFGPGTRLTVT.

This clonotype is a singleton in its sample. The V and J genes are TRBV6-1 and TRBJ1-2, with 9 bases matching TRBD1. The V and J ends lost 6 bases and 8 bases, in that order; junction bases with no gene match: 13. The germline CDR1 and CDR2 sequences are MNHNS and SASEGT. CDR3 length: 15 residues. The CDR3 region has the DNA TGTGCCAGCAGCGCTTCCGGGACAGGGAGATGGGGCTACACCTTC. It is translated as CASSASGTGRWGYTF.

With respect to this clonotype: The germline gene is not matched at one end of the junction; a read error may be the cause. V and J are TRBV11-2 and TRBJ2-7; a possible D gene is TRBD2 (6 bases). The germline V gene encodes CDR1 SGHAT and CDR2 FQNNGV. This CDR3 spans 14 amino acids. The DNA of the CDR3 is TGTACTAGCAGCTTAACCGACGGAGCATACGAGCACTACTTC. Residues: CTSSLTDGAYEHYF.

This clonotype was found once. The germline gene is not matched at one end of the junction; a read error may be the cause. The chain has TRBV11-2 and TRBJ1-4; D gene uncertain. Germline lookup yields CDR1 SGHAT and CDR2 FQNNGV. The CDR3 is made up of 12 amino acids. The CDR3 region has the DNA TGTGCCAGCAACATAGACCAGACAAAGTTACATTTT. It translates to CASNIDQTKLHF.

On this clonotype: This may come from a read error, since a much larger clone is one base off. V and J are TRBV5-1 and TRBJ2-2; TRBD2 might be the D (6 bases). The germline V gene has CDR1 SGHRS and CDR2 YFSETQ. V was clipped by 4 bases and J by 1 base, with 20 bases between them. The CDR3 runs to 18 residues. The CDR3 loop reads CASSMMFGGTVNTGELFF. In DNA form, the CDR3 reads TGCGCCAGCAGCATGATGTTTGGAGGGACGGTGAACACCGGGGAGCTGTTTTTT.

This clonotype has only a few counts. J is TRBJ2-1 and V is TRBV5-1, with TRBD2 identical over 10 bases. J lost 3 bases, V lost 0 bases, and 6 bases had no gene match. This CDR3 contains 17 residues. Germline loops: CDR1 SGHRS, CDR2 YFSETQ. This CDR3 is CASSLALAGVLYNEQFF. CDR3 sequence (DNA): TGCGCCAGCAGCTTGGCCCTAGCGGGAGTGCTCTACAATGAGCAGTTCTTC.

Worth noting for this clonotype: The junction differs from germline at one of its ends, possibly a read error. The chain couples TRBV4-2 to TRBJ2-1; 13 nucleotides agree with TRBD2. Per the germline V gene, CDR1 is LGHNA and CDR2 is YNFKEQ. This CDR3 contains 16 residues. CDR3 DNA sequence: TGTGCCAGCAGCGTATCCGGGACTAGCGGGGACAATGGGCAGTTCTTC. It codes for CASSVSGTSGDNGQFF.

This clonotype has a single count. Given the absence of the conserved phenylalanine or tryptophan at the CDR3 end, a read error is likely. The chain joins TRBV11-2 to TRBJ2-1; 10 bases line up with TRBD2. The trim removed 6 bases at V and 7 bases at J, leaving 9 bases unmatched. The CDR3 sequence is 15 residues long. Germline V gene sequence: CDR1 SGHAT, CDR2 FQNNGV. DNA of the CDR3: TGTGCCAGCAGTCCCGAGGTAGCGGGAGGAAATGAGCAGTTCCTC. It encodes CASSPEVAGGNEQFL.

The chain links TRBV11-2 to TRBJ2-7; D uncertain. The V and J ends lost 5 bases and 0 bases respectively, with 17 bases between them. Per germline, CDR1 SGHAT and CDR2 FQNNGV. The CDR3 runs 16 residues. CDR3 in amino acids: CASSRYGREYSYEQYF. DNA for the CDR3: TGTGCCAGCAGCCGGTATGGTAGGGAATACTCCTACGAGCAGTACTTC.

Details on this clonotype: The germline gene is not matched at one end of the junction; a read error may be the cause. The chain combines TRBV4-1 with TRBJ1-2, with D unresolved. The CDR3 loop spans 9 amino acids. Germline CDR1 and CDR2: MGHRA and YSYEKL. The CDR3 is CTSKPGYTF. The DNA for the CDR3 is TGTACTAGCAAACCGGGCTACACCTTC.

Comments on this clonotype: One base away lies a much larger clone, so this may be a sequencing read error. The chain carries TRBV11-1 and TRBJ2-5, with 7 bases lining up with TRBD1. Germline CDR1 reads SGHAT; CDR2 reads FQDESV (reference sequence). The CDR3 extends over 15 amino acids. Trimming cost V 3 bases and J 3 bases; bases outside gene matches: 7. DNA of the CDR3: TGTGCCAGCAGCTTGCACTCAGGGACAGAAGAGACCCAGTACTTC. Its protein product is CASSLHSGTEETQYF.

J is TRBJ1-6 and V is TRBV28; D unresolved. Trimming removed 9 bases at V and 9 bases at J, with 15 bases between. The germline V gene has CDR1 MDHEN and CDR2 SYDVKM. This CDR3 spans 13 amino acids. The CDR3 protein is CASRTVVGSPLHF. CDR3 nucleotide sequence: TGTGCCAGTAGAACAGTCGTCGGTTCACCCCTCCACTTT.

In the case of this clonotype: A read error may produce the germline difference seen at one junction end. The chain has TRBV10-3 and TRBJ1-5; 10 positions agree with TRBD1. Looked up from germline, CDR1 is ENHRY and CDR2 is SYGVKD. The CDR3 is 17 residues long. The CDR3 nucleotides are TGTGCCATCAGTGAGACTCTACCGGGACAGGGGTTTCAGCCCCGGCATTTT. Residues: CAISETLPGQGFQPRHF.

V gene TRBV5-4 combines with J gene TRBJ1-2; D possibly corresponds to TRBD1 (5 bases). The V end lost 2 bases, the J end lost 12 bases, and 17 bases lay between the germline ends. Germline V gene data show CDR1 as SGHNT and CDR2 as YYREEE (reference sequence). The CDR3 runs to 13 residues. CDR3 nucleotides: TGTGCCAGCAGCTTAAACGGGGGTGTCTGGCACACCTTC. Translation gives CASSLNGGVWHTF.

This CDR3 is CATSNQETQYF. The CDR3 bases are TGTGCCACCAGCAATCAAGAGACCCAGTACTTC. The chain recombines TRBV6-5 with TRBJ2-5; no clear D gene. This CDR3 is 11 amino acids long. V gave up 10 bases and J gave up 2 bases, with 8 bases separating them. CDR1 is MNHEY, CDR2 SVGAGI, per germline.

Turning to this clonotype: Since the CDR3 does not end with the conserved phenylalanine or tryptophan, this likely comes from a read error. This chain uses TRBV11-1 with TRBJ2-7; D ambiguous. The CDR3 has 15 residues. In germline, CDR1 is SGHAT, CDR2 FQDESV (reference sequence). V was cut by 0 bases and J by 2 bases, with 11 bases left in between. The CDR3, as DNA: TGTGCCAGCAGCTTAGCGCGGAGTGTTCCCTACGAGCAGTACATC. Translating gives CASSLARSVPYEQYI.

This chain joins TRBV6-6 and TRBJ1-5, with 9 positions matching TRBD1. The V and J ends lost 2 bases and 5 bases, in that order; junction bases with no gene match: 10. The CDR3 is 17 residues long. Germline CDR1 and CDR2: MNHNY and SVGAGI (reference sequence). The CDR3 DNA is TGTGCCAGCAGTTACACGGGACCGGGACAGGGTTATCAGCCCCAGCATTTT. Protein sequence: CASSYTGPGQGYQPQHF.

This clonotype was seen a handful of times. V is TRBV5-5 and J is TRBJ2-5; 8 bases fit TRBD1. Germline V gene sequence: CDR1 SGHKS, CDR2 YYEKEE (reference sequence). CDR3 length: 17 residues. The junction had 11 bases not matched to a gene; V was cut back by 0 bases and J by 4 bases. CDR3 bases: TGTGCCAGCAGCTTGGTTCAGGGGGCGCGGAGAGGAGAGACCCAGTACTTC. This gives the protein CASSLVQGARRGETQYF.